The 8 T cell receptor beta chains below were found in one sample sequenced in a study of shared clonotypes between healthy human individuals. The assay was immunoSEQ multiplex PCR, and TCRdb's table has in-frame clones only and misses some. The repertoire holds millions of clones, with less than 95% as singletons. CD45RO-negative, CCR7-positively selected cells formed the naive CD8 fraction, excluding terminally differentiated effector memory CD45RA+ cells. The sample was naive CD8+ T cells sorted from blood. The receptors come from a man aged 18 to 30 in good health.

The V and J genes are TRBV5-8 and TRBJ1-1; D not certain. Trimming stripped 2 bases from V and 1 base from J, with 9 bases between. Germline lookup yields CDR1 SGHTS and CDR2 YDEGEE. The CDR3 is 14 residues long. CDR3 sequence (DNA): TGTGCCAGCAGCTTCCCCCCCCGGAACACTGAAGCTTTCTTT. This gives the protein CASSFPPRNTEAFF.

This chain links TRBV27 with TRBJ1-5; D might be TRBD1 (6 bases). CDR3 length equals 14 residues. V dropped 7 bases and J dropped 9 bases, with 19 bases sitting between them. Per the germline V gene, CDR1 is MNHEY and CDR2 is SMNVEV (reference sequence). CDR3 sequence: CASTPLPPTGPQHF. The CDR3 nucleotides are TGTGCCAGCACCCCGCTCCCACCGACAGGGCCCCAGCATTTT.

This chain joins TRBV12-5 and TRBJ2-3, with TRBD2 as a possible D gene (5 bases). This CDR3 contains 14 residues. The germline V gene has CDR1 LGHNT and CDR2 FRNRAP. V was cut by 5 bases and J by 2 bases, with 11 bases left in between. CDR3 amino acids: CASGQSGLTDTQYF. In nucleotides, the CDR3 is TGTGCTAGTGGTCAGAGCGGTCTCACAGATACGCAGTATTTT.

This rearrangement joins TRBV2 to TRBJ2-2; D possibly uses TRBD1 or TRBD2 (5 bases each). Trimming removed 8 bases at V and 4 bases at J, with 11 bases between. Per the germline V gene, CDR1 is SNHLY and CDR2 is FYNNEI. The CDR3 sequence is 13 residues long. CDR3 in amino acids: CASRTGTTGELFF. Here the CDR3 DNA reads TGTGCCAGCCGGACCGGGACCACCGGGGAGCTGTTTTTT.

The chain has TRBV6-1 and TRBJ1-4, with D possibly TRBD1 on 5 matching bases. The germline CDR1 and CDR2 sequences are MNHNS and SASEGT. Trimming pared 3 bases from V and 3 bases from J, leaving 14 bases between. The CDR3 extends over 16 amino acids. The CDR3 protein is CASSDGTVPSNEKLFF. In DNA, the CDR3 is TGTGCCAGCAGTGATGGGACCGTCCCATCTAATGAAAAACTGTTTTTT.

The chain employs TRBV5-1 and TRBJ2-7; D might be TRBD2 (6 bases). CDR1 and CDR2 (germline): SGHRS, YFSETQ. Trimming left V 5 bases short and J 0 bases short, with 15 bases between. The CDR3 sequence is 15 residues long. The CDR3 DNA follows: TGCGCCAGCAGTACGACGGGAGACAGCTCCTACGAGCAGTACTTC. Its translation: CASSTTGDSSYEQYF.

This chain links TRBV5-6 with TRBJ2-2; no definite D call. V was shortened by 3 bases and J by 1 base, with 7 bases between the two germline ends. From germline, CDR1 is SGHDT and CDR2 YYEEEE. The CDR3 runs 14 residues. In nucleotides, the CDR3 is TGTGCCAGCAGCTCCGCACTGAACACCGGGGAGCTGTTTTTT. Its translation is CASSSALNTGELFF.

This chain connects TRBV7-9 to TRBJ2-5, with 8 positions matching TRBD1. The ends lost 4 bases at V and 2 bases at J; junction bases unmatched: 6. The germline V gene encodes CDR1 SEHNR and CDR2 FQNEAQ (reference sequence). The CDR3 loop spans 15 amino acids. CDR3 nucleotides: TGTGCCAGCAGCTCCGCAGGGGGCGAACAAGAGACCCAGTACTTC. Translation: CASSSAGGEQETQYF.